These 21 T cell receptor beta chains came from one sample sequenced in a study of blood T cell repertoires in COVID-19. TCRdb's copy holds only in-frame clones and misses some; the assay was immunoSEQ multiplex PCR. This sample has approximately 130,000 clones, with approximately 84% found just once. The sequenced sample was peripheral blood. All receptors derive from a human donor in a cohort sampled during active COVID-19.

In DNA, the CDR3 is TGCGCCAGCAGCCCCCAAAGAGGGAATGAAAAACTGTTTTTT. It yields the protein CASSPQRGNEKLFF. The genes are TRBV5-1 and TRBJ1-4; unclear D gene. This CDR3 comprises 14 residues. Per germline, CDR1 SGHRS and CDR2 YFSETQ. Trimming shortened V by 4 bases and J by 5 bases, and 12 bases separated the two germline ends.

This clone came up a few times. CDR3 sequence: CASSSDRGWQETQYF. Written as DNA, the CDR3 is TGCGCCAGCAGCTCTGACAGGGGTTGGCAGGAGACCCAGTACTTC. The chain joins TRBV5-1 to TRBJ2-5; 8 bases align to TRBD1. CDR1 and CDR2 from the germline V gene are SGHRS and YFSETQ. V was pared by 3 bases and J by 5 bases, with 9 bases of the junction left unmatched. The CDR3 sequence is 15 residues long.

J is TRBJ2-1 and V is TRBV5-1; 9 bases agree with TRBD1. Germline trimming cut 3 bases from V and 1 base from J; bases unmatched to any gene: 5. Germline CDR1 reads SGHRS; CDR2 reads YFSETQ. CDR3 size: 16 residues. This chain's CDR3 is CASSWTGEMSYNEQFF. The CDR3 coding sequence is TGCGCCAGCAGCTGGACAGGGGAGATGTCCTACAATGAGCAGTTCTTC.

The CDR3 region is CASSHGGAGRWQFF. CDR3 nucleotides: TGTGCCAGCAGCCACGGGGGGGCTGGTAGGTGGCAGTTCTTC. The V call is TRBV11-2, the J call TRBJ2-1; 8 bases map to TRBD2. V gave up 5 bases and J gave up 12 bases; unmatched junction bases: 12. This CDR3 is 14 amino acids long. Germline values: CDR1 SGHAT, CDR2 FQNNGV.

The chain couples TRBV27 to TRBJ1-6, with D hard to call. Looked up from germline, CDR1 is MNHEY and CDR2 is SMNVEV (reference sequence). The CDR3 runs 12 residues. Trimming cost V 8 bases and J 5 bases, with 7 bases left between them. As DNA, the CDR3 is TGTGCCAGCGGCCCGCATAATTCACCCCTCCACTTT. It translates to CASGPHNSPLHF.

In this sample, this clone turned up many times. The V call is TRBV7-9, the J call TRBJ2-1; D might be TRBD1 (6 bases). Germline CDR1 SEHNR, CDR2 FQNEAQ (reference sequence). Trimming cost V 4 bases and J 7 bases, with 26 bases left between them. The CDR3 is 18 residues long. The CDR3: CASSSTRGGRLGTNEQFF. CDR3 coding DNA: TGTGCCAGCAGCTCCACCCGAGGTGGGCGCCTCGGGACAAATGAGCAGTTCTTC. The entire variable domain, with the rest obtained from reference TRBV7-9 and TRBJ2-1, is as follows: DTGVSQNPRHKITKRGQNVTFRCDPISEHNRLYWYRQTLGQGPEFLTYFQNEAQLEKSRLLSDRFSAERPKGSFSTLEIQRTEQGDSAMYLCASSSTRGGRLGTNEQFFGPGTRLTVL.

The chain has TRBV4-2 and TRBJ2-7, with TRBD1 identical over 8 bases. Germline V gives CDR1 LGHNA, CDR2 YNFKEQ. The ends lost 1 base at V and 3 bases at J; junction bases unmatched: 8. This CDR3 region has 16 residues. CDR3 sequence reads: CASSQAGPGGGYEQYF. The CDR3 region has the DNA TGTGCCAGCAGCCAAGCAGGGCCAGGGGGCGGCTACGAGCAGTACTTC.

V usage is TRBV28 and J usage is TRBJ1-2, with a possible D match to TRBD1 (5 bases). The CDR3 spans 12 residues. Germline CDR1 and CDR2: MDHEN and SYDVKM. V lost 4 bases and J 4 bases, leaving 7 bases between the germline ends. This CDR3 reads CASSSGPYGYTF. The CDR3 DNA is TGTGCCAGCAGTTCAGGGCCCTATGGCTACACCTTC.

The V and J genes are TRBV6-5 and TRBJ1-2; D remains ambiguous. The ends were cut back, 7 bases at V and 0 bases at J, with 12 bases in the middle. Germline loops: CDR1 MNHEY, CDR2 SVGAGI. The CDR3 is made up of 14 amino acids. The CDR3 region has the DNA TGTGCCAGCACTCGGAGAAGCACTAACTATGGCTACACCTTC. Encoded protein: CASTRRSTNYGYTF.

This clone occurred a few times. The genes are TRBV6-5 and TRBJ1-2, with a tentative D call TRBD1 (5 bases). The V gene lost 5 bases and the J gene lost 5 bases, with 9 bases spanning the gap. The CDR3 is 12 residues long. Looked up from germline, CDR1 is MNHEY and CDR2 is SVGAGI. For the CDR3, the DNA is TGTGCCAGCAGTCCAGGGCAGTATGGCTACACCTTC. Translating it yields CASSPGQYGYTF.

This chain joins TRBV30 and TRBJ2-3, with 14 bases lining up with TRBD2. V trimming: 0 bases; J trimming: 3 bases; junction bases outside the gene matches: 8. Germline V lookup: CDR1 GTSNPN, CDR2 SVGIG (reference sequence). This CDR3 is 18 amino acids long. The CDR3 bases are TGTGCCTGGAGTGTTTTGGGACTAGCGGGGGCAGTTACAGATACGCAGTATTTT. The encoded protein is CAWSVLGLAGAVTDTQYF.

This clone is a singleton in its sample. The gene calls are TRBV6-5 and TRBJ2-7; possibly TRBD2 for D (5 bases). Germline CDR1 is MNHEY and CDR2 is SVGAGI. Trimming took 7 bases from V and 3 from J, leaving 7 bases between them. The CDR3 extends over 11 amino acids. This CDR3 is CASKRDYEQYF. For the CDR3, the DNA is TGTGCCAGCAAACGGGACTACGAGCAGTACTTC.

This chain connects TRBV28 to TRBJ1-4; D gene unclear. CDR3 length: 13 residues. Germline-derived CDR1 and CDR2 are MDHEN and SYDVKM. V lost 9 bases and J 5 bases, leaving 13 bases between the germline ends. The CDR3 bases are TGTGCCAGTTCCGCTACCTTCAATGAAAAACTGTTTTTT. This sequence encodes CASSATFNEKLFF.

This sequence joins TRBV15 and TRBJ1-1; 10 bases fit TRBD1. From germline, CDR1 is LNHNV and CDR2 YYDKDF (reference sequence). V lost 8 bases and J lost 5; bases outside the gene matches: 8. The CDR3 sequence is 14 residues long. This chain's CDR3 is CATLQTGGLTEAFF. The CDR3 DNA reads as TGTGCCACCTTGCAGACAGGGGGCTTGACTGAAGCTTTCTTT.

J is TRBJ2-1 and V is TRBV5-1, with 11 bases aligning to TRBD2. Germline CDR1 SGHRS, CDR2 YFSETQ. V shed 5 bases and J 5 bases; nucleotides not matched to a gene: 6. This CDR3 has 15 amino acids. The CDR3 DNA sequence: TGCGCCAGCAGTACCCTAGCGGGGGGTGACAATGAGCAGTTCTTC. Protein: CASSTLAGGDNEQFF. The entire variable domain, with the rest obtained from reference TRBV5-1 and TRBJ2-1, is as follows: KAGVTQTPRYLIKTRGQQVTLSCSPISGHRSVSWYQQTPGQGLQFLFEYFSETQRNKGNFPGRFSGRQFSNSRSEMNVSTLELGDSALYLCASSTLAGGDNEQFFGPGTRLTVL.

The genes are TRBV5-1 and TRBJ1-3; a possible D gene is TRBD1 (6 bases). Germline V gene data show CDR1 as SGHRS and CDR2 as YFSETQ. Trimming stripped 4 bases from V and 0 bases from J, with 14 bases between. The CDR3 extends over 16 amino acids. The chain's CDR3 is CASSPNRVGSGNTIYF. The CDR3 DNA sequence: TGCGCCAGCAGCCCAAACAGGGTCGGCTCTGGAAACACCATATATTTT. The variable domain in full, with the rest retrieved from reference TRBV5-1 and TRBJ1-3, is KAGVTQTPRYLIKTRGQQVTLSCSPISGHRSVSWYQQTPGQGLQFLFEYFSETQRNKGNFPGRFSGRQFSNSRSEMNVSTLELGDSALYLCASSPNRVGSGNTIYFGEGSWLTVV.

The CDR3 here is CASSPLGGDGTNEKLFF. The CDR3 DNA sequence: TGTGCCAGCAGCCCGTTAGGGGGAGATGGAACTAATGAAAAACTGTTTTTT. This chain joins TRBV5-5 and TRBJ1-4; possible D gene TRBD1, 6 bases. Per the germline V gene, CDR1 is SGHKS and CDR2 is YYEKEE (reference sequence). Trimming left V 4 bases short and J 1 base short, with 17 bases between. This CDR3 contains 17 residues. Using reference TRBV5-5 and TRBJ1-4 for the parts outside the CDR3, the full variable domain is DAGVTQSPTHLIKTRGQQVTLRCSPISGHKSVSWYQQVLGQGPQFIFQYYEKEERGRGNFPDRFSARQFPNYSSELNVNALLLGDSALYLCASSPLGGDGTNEKLFFGSGTQLSVL.

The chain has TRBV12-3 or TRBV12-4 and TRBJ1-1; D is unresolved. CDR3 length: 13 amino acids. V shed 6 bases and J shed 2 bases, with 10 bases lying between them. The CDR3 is CASSLRLNTEAFF. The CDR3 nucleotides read TGTGCCAGCAGCCTAAGACTTAACACTGAAGCTTTCTTT.

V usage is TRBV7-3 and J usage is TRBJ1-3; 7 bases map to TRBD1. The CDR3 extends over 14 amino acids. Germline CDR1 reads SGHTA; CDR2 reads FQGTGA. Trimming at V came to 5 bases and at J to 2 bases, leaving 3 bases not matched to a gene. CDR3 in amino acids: CASSPGTAGNTIYF. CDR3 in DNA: TGTGCCAGCAGCCCAGGGACAGCTGGAAACACCATATATTTT.

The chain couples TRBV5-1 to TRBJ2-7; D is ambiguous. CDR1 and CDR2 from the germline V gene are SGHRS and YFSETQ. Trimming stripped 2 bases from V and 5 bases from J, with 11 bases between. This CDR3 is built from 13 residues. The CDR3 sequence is CASSFAMGHEQYF. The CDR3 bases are TGCGCCAGCAGCTTCGCGATGGGCCACGAGCAGTACTTC. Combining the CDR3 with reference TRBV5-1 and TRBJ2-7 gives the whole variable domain KAGVTQTPRYLIKTRGQQVTLSCSPISGHRSVSWYQQTPGQGLQFLFEYFSETQRNKGNFPGRFSGRQFSNSRSEMNVSTLELGDSALYLCASSFAMGHEQYFGPGTRLTVT.

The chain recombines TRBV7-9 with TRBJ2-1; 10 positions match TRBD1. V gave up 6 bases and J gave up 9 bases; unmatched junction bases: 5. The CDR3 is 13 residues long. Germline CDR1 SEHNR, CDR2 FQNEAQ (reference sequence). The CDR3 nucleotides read TGTGCCAGCAGTCCGACAGGGGGCATTGAGCAGTTCTTC. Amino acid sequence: CASSPTGGIEQFF.